The 9 T cell receptor beta chains below come from one sample, sequenced in a study of regulatory T cells in long-lasting Graves disease. Relying on iRepertoire HTBI primers and Arm-PCR of CDR3 regions, the team built TCR beta libraries. A single record per CDR3 protein comes from TCRdb applying MiXCR to the multiplex PCR reads. This table holds around 450,000 distinct CDR3 sequences, around 16% found once. The time point is: newly diagnosed GD, antithyroid drugs for less than 3 months. RNA extracted from PBMCs served as the sequencing template. The same specimen was also included in a second study, on T cells in Graves' hyperthyroidism and ophthalmopathy.

Sequences were derived from peripheral blood mononuclear cells (PBMCs), sampled at new diagnosis, from a patient treated with antithyroid drugs. The receptors come from a woman between 40 and 50 years old with Graves disease.

This clonotype was counted ten times or more. This rearrangement joins TRBV27 to TRBJ1-5, with TRBD1 matching 8 bases. V trimming: 0 bases; J trimming: 4 bases; junction bases outside the gene matches: 5. The CDR3 consists of 16 residues. Germline assignment: CDR1 MNHEY and CDR2 SMNVEV (reference sequence). The CDR3 reads CASSLSGQGGNQPQHF. The CDR3 DNA sequence: TGTGCCAGCAGTTTATCCGGACAGGGTGGTAATCAGCCCCAGCATTTT.

This clonotype was seen at least ten times. The chain employs TRBV5-4 and TRBJ1-1; D remains unclear. The V and J ends lost 4 bases and 2 bases respectively, with 9 bases between them. This CDR3 is built from 13 residues. Germline CDR1 SGHNT, CDR2 YYREEE (reference sequence). CDR3 amino acids: CASSKSGNTEAFF. The CDR3 nucleotides read TGTGCCAGCAGCAAGTCAGGTAACACTGAAGCTTTCTTT.

This clonotype was recorded many times. The chain links TRBV30 to TRBJ2-1, with a possible D match to TRBD1 (6 bases). Trimming stripped 0 bases from V and 4 bases from J, with 7 bases between. There are 13 residues in the CDR3. The germline gives CDR1 GTSNPN, CDR2 SVGIG (reference sequence). The CDR3: CAWSVGQYNEQFF. The CDR3 region has the DNA TGTGCCTGGAGTGTTGGACAGTACAATGAGCAGTTCTTC.

This clonotype appeared a few times. V and J are TRBV5-1 and TRBJ1-2, with D unclear. The V gene's germline CDR1 is SGHRS and CDR2 YFSETQ. The CDR3 consists of 13 residues. Trimming pared 4 bases from V and 9 bases from J, leaving 16 bases between. The DNA for the CDR3 is TGCGCCAGCAGCCCAGCGGACGATGGCCGCTACACCTTC. Translation: CASSPADDGRYTF.

In this sample, this clonotype turned up many times. This rearrangement joins TRBV28 to TRBJ2-7; 7 bases map to TRBD2. V shed 3 bases, J shed 1 base, and the junction held 15 bases outside the gene matches. Looked up from germline, CDR1 is MDHEN and CDR2 is SYDVKM. The length of the CDR3 is 18 residues. CDR3 nucleotide sequence: TGTGCCAGCAGTTTCCAAGTGGGAGGGGAGCGGTTGTCCTACGAGCAGTACTTC. It specifies CASSFQVGGERLSYEQYF.

The chain has TRBV2 and TRBJ2-5; maybe TRBD2 (6 bases). Germline CDR1 SNHLY, CDR2 FYNNEI. With 10 bases removed from V and 5 bases from J, the gap between germline ends came to 17 bases. This CDR3 contains 13 residues. The CDR3: CAINPSRGETQYF. CDR3 nucleotide sequence: TGTGCCATCAACCCATCCCGGGGGGAGACCCAGTACTTC.

This clonotype was detected many times. The chain joins TRBV2 to TRBJ2-6; TRBD2 aligns across 13 bases. This CDR3 spans 18 amino acids. Germline-derived CDR1 and CDR2 are SNHLY and FYNNEI. J was trimmed by 0 bases and V by 6 bases; bases with no gene match: 5. CDR3 sequence reads: CASRAGTSGNSGANVLTF. The CDR3 coding sequence is TGTGCCAGCAGAGCCGGGACTAGCGGGAACTCTGGGGCCAACGTCCTGACTTTC.

The chain joins TRBV6-5 to TRBJ2-2; D may be TRBD1 or TRBD2 (5 bases each). This CDR3 is built from 15 residues. V was cut by 2 bases and J by 0 bases, with 7 bases left in between. Germline CDR1 is MNHEY and CDR2 is SVGAGI. CDR3 in amino acids: CASSYQGPNTGELFF. The CDR3 region has the DNA TGTGCCAGCAGTTACCAGGGACCGAACACCGGGGAGCTGTTTTTT.

Concerning this clonotype itself: An end of the junction does not agree with germline; a read error may underlie this. The chain employs TRBV3-1 and TRBJ2-7, with 9 bases identical to TRBD2. CDR3 length equals 17 residues. Per germline, CDR1 LGHDT and CDR2 YNNKEL (reference sequence). DNA of the CDR3: TGTGTCAGCAGCCAAGTAGCATTGGCGGGAGGGCCCCACGAGCAGTACTTC. Translating it yields CVSSQVALAGGPHEQYF.